The source of this TCR beta chain is a study of a mutant IDH1 vaccine in newly diagnosed glioma. Overall study context: Following radiotherapy alone, or alongside temozolomide cycles, vaccination was started after an interval of 4-6 weeks. Broader study findings: Immune responses induced by vaccination arose in 93.3% of the patients. Seemingly, pseudoprogression had no relation to changes in the top peripheral T cell clonotypes.

Time point denoted: week 35, safety follow-up. A 20-mer mutant IDH1 peptide at 300 ug was injected subcutaneously with topical imiquimod. Sequencing was performed with immunoSEQ multiplex PCR; in TCRdb, only in-frame clones are kept and a portion is missing. The sample has approximately 50,000 clones; roughly nine tenths are singletons. A note on this clone: Its target is unknown.

This CDR3 contains 14 residues. Germline CDR1 is LNHDA and CDR2 is SQIVND (reference sequence). V was cut by 3 bases and J by 4 bases, with 10 bases left in between. The chain couples TRBV19 to TRBJ1-5, with D unclear. Sequencing used PBMCs, obtained from a glioma patient whose treatment included an IDH1 peptide vaccine. The TCR sequence derives from a man aged 40-49 years with glioma. CDR3: CASSMRDWNQPQHF. The CDR3 DNA follows: TGTGCCAGTAGTATGAGGGATTGGAATCAGCCCCAGCATTTT.